These 9 T cell receptor beta chains were all obtained from the same sample, sequenced in a study of blood T cells in healthy people across ages (dated by TCRdb to between 2015 and 2017). The method behind the library was 5' RACE. The sample was run on an Illumina HiSeq 2500. A second PCR of about 6 to 12 cycles was run with a J-beta primer mix and a sample-barcoded 5' primer. Starting from the raw public reads, TCRdb applied fastp trimming at Q25, assembled clones with MiXCR and retained in-frame beta chains. Identical CDR3 protein sequences are pooled into one entry, listed with their most common genes and DNA. This sample lists nearly 1 million distinct CDR3 sequences; 51% were detected once. The ten top clones hold over 20% of the sample. Specimen: blood. The receptor set was obtained from a woman in her sixties in good health.

The chain carries TRBV4-1 and TRBJ2-4; TRBD1 matches 9 bases. The V segment lost 2 bases and the J segment 2 bases; nucleotides outside the gene matches: 7. Germline V gives CDR1 MGHRA, CDR2 YSYEKL. The CDR3 loop spans 17 amino acids. The CDR3: CASSQPTGGATKNIQYF. The DNA of the CDR3 is TGCGCCAGCAGCCAACCAACAGGGGGCGCCACCAAAAACATTCAGTACTTC.

The chain carries TRBV7-2 and TRBJ2-7, with 9 bases identical to TRBD1. This CDR3 region has 15 residues. V shed 9 bases, J shed 4 bases, and the junction held 13 bases outside the gene matches. Germline V gives CDR1 SGHTA, CDR2 FQGNSA. This CDR3 reads CARPPTRDRVYEQYF. CDR3 nucleotides: TGTGCCAGACCCCCAACAAGGGACAGGGTTTACGAGCAGTACTTC.

The chain carries TRBV7-2 and TRBJ2-1; D might be TRBD1 (6 bases). Trimming removed 5 bases at V and 0 bases at J, with 17 bases between. The CDR3 consists of 17 residues. From germline, CDR1 is SGHTA and CDR2 FQGNSA. The CDR3 DNA reads as TGTGCCAGCAGCGACTCGAGGGGGAACCCCTCCTACAATGAGCAGTTCTTC. This translates into CASSDSRGNPSYNEQFF.

This clonotype appeared many times. The chain recombines TRBV5-1 with TRBJ2-7, with D tentatively TRBD1 or TRBD2 (5 bases each). V lost 3 bases and J 1 base, leaving 20 bases between the germline ends. Germline CDR1 SGHRS, CDR2 YFSETQ. The CDR3 is made up of 17 amino acids. The CDR3 bases are TGCGCCAGCAGCTCGCCCCCGGGGCAGGACTTTTCCTACGAGCAGTACTTC. Translated, it gives CASSSPPGQDFSYEQYF.

The chain recombines TRBV9 with TRBJ2-7; D ambiguous. Trimming cost V 6 bases and J 6 bases, with 16 bases left between them. The V gene's germline CDR1 is SGDLS and CDR2 YYNGEE. CDR3 length: 13 residues. CDR3 bases: TGTGCCAGCAACTTTAGACCTGACTCCGAGCAGTACTTC. This sequence encodes CASNFRPDSEQYF.

The V call is TRBV27, the J call TRBJ2-1; D gene ambiguous. This CDR3 region has 13 residues. Germline CDR1 MNHEY, CDR2 SMNVEV (reference sequence). V lost 2 bases and J 5 bases, leaving 7 bases between the germline ends. In DNA form, the CDR3 reads TGTGCCAGCAGTTTAATGGCCCACAATGAGCAGTTCTTC. This sequence encodes CASSLMAHNEQFF.

This clonotype was detected only a few times. The J gene is TRBJ2-7, the V gene TRBV4-3, with 10 bases aligning to TRBD2. The CDR3 runs 16 residues. V dropped 5 bases and J dropped 5; count of bases not matched to a gene: 12. CDR1 and CDR2 (germline): LGHNA, YSLEER. This chain's CDR3 is CASSSQASGSSHEQYF. The CDR3, as DNA: TGCGCCAGCAGCTCCCAAGCTAGCGGGAGTTCCCACGAGCAGTACTTC.

This clonotype was counted a few times. The chain carries TRBV7-2 and TRBJ2-7; 14 bases agree with TRBD2. The CDR3 is 18 residues long. Unmatched junction bases numbered 8, after V lost 2 bases and J lost 2 bases. Germline lookup yields CDR1 SGHTA and CDR2 FQGNSA. The DNA for the CDR3 is TGTGCCAGCAGCTTAACGGGACTAGCGGGAGAAATGACCTACGAGCAGTACTTC. Its translation: CASSLTGLAGEMTYEQYF.

V and J are TRBV27 and TRBJ2-1, with TRBD2 matching 10 bases. The junction had 8 bases not matched to a gene; V was cut back by 3 bases and J by 3 bases. CDR3 length: 17 amino acids. Germline CDR1 reads MNHEY; CDR2 reads SMNVEV (reference sequence). The CDR3 loop is CASSLIWASGSYNEQFF. DNA of the CDR3: TGTGCCAGCAGTTTGATCTGGGCTAGCGGGAGCTACAATGAGCAGTTCTTC.